This T cell receptor beta chain was sequenced for a study of cytomegalovirus exposure and HLA in healthy donors. The PCR ran on 60 Vbeta and 13 Jbeta primers. Some clones are missing from TCRdb's copy, which holds only in-frame ones; the method was immunoSEQ multiplex PCR. The repertoire holds approximately 150,000 clones, with 80% as singletons. On this clone itself: The antigen is undetermined.

Points from the study as a whole: Earlier analysis yielded a pattern in which most TCR beta V segments were productive about 87% or about 30% of the time.

This clonotype was sampled from a man aged 35-49 years in good health and CMV-seronegative. The sample was PBMCs.

The CDR3 sequence: CSADDKYEQYF. The DNA for the CDR3 is TGCAGCGCTGACGACAAGTACGAGCAGTACTTC. The chain is built from TRBV29-1 and TRBJ2-7; D call uncertain. CDR1 and CDR2 from the germline V gene are SQVTM and ANQGSEA. The CDR3 covers 11 residues. V was shortened by 7 bases and J by 4 bases, with 11 bases between the two germline ends.